The following is a T cell receptor (beta chain) sequence with its context. This entry comes from a study of blood T cell repertoires in COVID-19. Overall study: Sites across the United States, Italy and Spain contributed samples from acute and convalescent COVID-19.

This table comes from immunoSEQ multiplex PCR, and its TCRdb copy is limited to in-frame clones, with some not included. The sample gives about 160,000 clones, approximately 90% of which show up once; about 9.4% is in the top ten. J lost 2 bases, V lost 3 bases, and 2 bases had no gene match. Germline V gene lookup returns CDR1 SGHKS and CDR2 YYEKEE (reference sequence). The CDR3 is made up of 15 amino acids. The material sequenced was peripheral blood. The chain uses TRBV5-5 and TRBJ2-2; TRBD2 agrees at 9 bases. This sequence originates from a woman aged 70-85 years with COVID-19, enrolled during active disease. CDR3 loop: CASSSSGTNTGELFF. The CDR3 DNA sequence: TGTGCCAGCAGCTCTAGCGGGACAAACACCGGGGAGCTGTTTTTT. Full variable domain (outside the CDR3, taken from reference TRBV5-5 and TRBJ2-2): DAGVTQSPTHLIKTRGQQVTLRCSPISGHKSVSWYQQVLGQGPQFIFQYYEKEERGRGNFPDRFSARQFPNYSSELNVNALLLGDSALYLCASSSSGTNTGELFFGEGSRLTVL.